This TCR beta chain was documented in a study of blood T cells in healthy people across ages. Study-wide background: Using template switching, researchers captured about one barcoded beta molecule for each two T cells.

Together with a sample-barcoded 5' primer, a J-beta primer mix was included in a second PCR lasting roughly 6 to 12 cycles. All cDNA molecules were each tagged by a template-switch adaptor with 12 random nucleotides. Each CDR3 protein gets one entry after TCRdb re-called the 5' RACE reads with MiXCR. The sample consists of about 810,000 distinct CDR3 sequences, about 37% of them appearing once. Only a few counts were recorded for this clonotype. The antigen remains undetermined. Study-level findings and limits: More naive CD4+ cells and higher diversity were found in long-lived than in aged donors. With age, beta diversity per million T cells declined roughly linearly, significantly by approximately 41.

Sequencing was performed on blood. This sequence originates from a man in his late teens or twenties in good health.

CDR3 sequence (DNA): TGCGCCAGCAGCCAGGGGGACAGCGGCAATCAGCCCCAGCATTTT. Translation gives CASSQGDSGNQPQHF. The gene calls are TRBV4-1 and TRBJ1-5, with 7 bases matching TRBD1. With V trimmed by 3 bases and J by 2 bases, 4 bases remained unmatched. CDR1 and CDR2 (germline): MGHRA, YSYEKL. The CDR3 covers 15 residues.